One sample yielded the 3 T cell receptor beta chains listed below, sequenced in a study of T cell changes during pregnancy in multiple sclerosis. Libraries were prepared by immunoSEQ multiplex PCR; TCRdb keeps only in-frame clonotypes and omits some of them. The table includes about 130,000 clones, 90% to 96% detected once. This sample comprised peripheral blood, obtained after pregnancy. These receptor sequences come from a female donor with multiple sclerosis, enrolled in a pregnancy study.

The chain uses TRBV6-1 and TRBJ1-1; a possible D gene is TRBD1 (6 bases). Trimming stripped 0 bases from V and 9 bases from J, with 17 bases between. CDR1 and CDR2 (germline): MNHNS, SASEGT. The CDR3 has 15 amino acids. The CDR3, as DNA: TGTGCCAGCAGTGAAGCTCTGGGGGGGCCCTCCCAAGCTTTCTTT. Encoded protein: CASSEALGGPSQAFF.

The V call is TRBV13, the J call TRBJ2-3; D remains unclear. Per the germline V gene, CDR1 is PRHDT and CDR2 is FYEKMQ (reference sequence). V lost 0 bases to trimming and J lost 4 bases, with 17 bases between them. The CDR3 runs to 17 residues. The CDR3 reads CASSLGKAAISADTQYF. The DNA for the CDR3 is TGTGCCAGCAGCTTAGGGAAAGCCGCTATCAGCGCAGATACGCAGTATTTT.

The chain is built from TRBV2 and TRBJ2-7, with D hard to call. Germline V gene lookup returns CDR1 SNHLY and CDR2 FYNNEI. The CDR3 has 11 amino acids. Trimming cost V 6 bases and J 1 base, with 4 bases left between them. CDR3 nucleotide sequence: TGTGCCAGCAGCCCATCCTACGAGCAGTACTTC. Translating gives CASSPSYEQYF.